The T cell receptor beta chain under discussion was sequenced for a study of glioma-infiltrating T cells (dated by TCRdb to 2016 to 2017). For context, the study as a whole: Glioma tissue, non-neoplastic brain tissue and matched peripheral blood mononuclear cells were used as sources from which TCR alpha- and beta-chain repertoires were sequenced. To measure how far tissue and blood T-cell populations diverged, each tissue-infiltrating repertoire was compared against the peripheral blood repertoire of the same patient. The paired cohort was made up of three low-grade glioma patients, eight primary glioblastoma patients and three non-glioma patients who contributed non-neoplastic brain tissue.

This clonotype is a singleton in its sample. The antigen this receptor binds is unknown. Base qualities are missing; no much larger clone stands one base away. Resting on one read, the evidence is weak. TCR alpha and beta CDR3 regions were amplified with the iRepertoire nested amplicon-rescue multiplex PCR (arm-PCR) platform from RNA. For one-step reverse transcription and amplification, 100-400 ng of tissue mRNA or PBMC total RNA was used as input. Following bead purification, Illumina adapters were added by a secondary multiplex PCR, and the libraries were gel-purified between 200 and 400 bp. Demultiplexing relied on internal 6-nucleotide barcodes carried by the libraries. Sequencing of the libraries was done on an Illumina MiSeq using 2x220 or 2x250 nucleotide paired-end reads. For the original study's pipeline: Paired reads were merged using FLASH 1.2.11 and aligned with BWA-MEM to the GRCh37 human genome, and TRA and TRB reads were then extracted. An IMGT-derived reference of cassette sequences and CDR3 motifs, with pseudogenes included, was used for V and J assignment. Reads were translated in three frames, and productive CDR3s were defined by a C…FGXG motif without stop codons. A clonotype was defined as a unique combination of a V-J cassette pair and a CDR3 amino acid sequence. Reads were filtered by Hamming distance, thresholded by each sample's sequence error rate in mapped regions. TCRdb ran its own pipeline on the public reads, namely fastp trimming at Q25 and MiXCR clone calling, and kept in-frame beta chains. Rows are combined by CDR3 protein, so each entry shows the most common genes and DNA. TCRdb's processing, not the study's, gives the V and J calls here. In all, the sample holds more than 95,000 distinct CDR3 sequences, and under 30% of those were seen once. Less than 55% of the sample is held by the ten biggest clonotypes.

General conclusions and limits of the study: In non-neoplastic patients, VJ-independent divergence between tissue and blood fell below expectation, whereas in all gliomas, and especially in low-grade gliomas, the divergence rose above expectation. Group comparisons rested on small numbers: three non-neoplastic, three low-grade glioma and 7 or 8 glioblastoma patients. Only a very small number of CDR3 sequences turned up in both tissue and blood, a result put down to high CDR3 diversity combined with limited sampling.

CDR1 SGHVS and CDR2 FNYEAQ are derived from the germline V gene. The CDR3 spans 14 residues, from the cysteine through the phenylalanine. The read is trimmed to its CDR3 DNA, 42 bases read in frame from base 1. V loses 3 bases of germline sequence and J loses 5 bases, and the interval between the two ends is 11 bases. The V gene is TRBV7-6 and the J gene is TRBJ2-1, with the D call tentatively TRBD1 or TRBD2, each fitting 6 bases. What was sequenced was glioma tissue, nonneoplastic brain tissue, or PBMCs (not recorded which). The TCR sequence derives from a human donor with low-grade glioma or glioblastoma, undergoing nonglioma brain surgery, or in good health (not recorded which). In nucleotides, the sequence is TGTGCCAGCAGCTTCGGGGGCGCGCACAATGAGCAGTTCTTC. This yields the protein CASSFGGAHNEQFF.